This T cell receptor (beta chain) was sequenced in a study of regulatory T cells in long-lasting Graves disease. This clonotype showed up just a few times. Its antigen remains unidentified. HTBI primers from iRepertoire and Arm-PCR of CDR3 regions yielded the TCR beta libraries. TCRdb itself ran the multiplex PCR reads through MiXCR, one entry per CDR3 protein. The sample has 440,000 or so distinct CDR3 sequences, roughly 15% seen once. Germline V gene lookup returns CDR1 SEHNR and CDR2 FQNEAQ (reference sequence). Trimming removed 7 bases from V and 2 bases from J, with 16 bases in between. The CDR3 totals 15 residues. Regarding time point: newly diagnosed GD, antithyroid drugs for less than 3 months. After RNA was extracted from PBMCs, the TCR library was made from it. The study, taken as a whole, reports: In persistent patients, shared public clonotypes (more than 2,500) outnumbered those in new patients (966).

The same sample was also used in a study of T cells in Graves' hyperthyroidism and ophthalmopathy.

This specimen was peripheral blood mononuclear cells (PBMCs), taken at new diagnosis, from a patient treated with antithyroid drugs. The J gene is TRBJ2-3, the V gene TRBV7-9; possibly TRBD2 for D (5 bases). This clonotype was sampled from a woman in her twenties or thirties with Graves disease. The CDR3 sequence: CASMRVRFYTDTQYF. The CDR3 DNA sequence: TGTGCCAGCATGCGGGTCAGGTTTTACACAGATACGCAGTATTTT.